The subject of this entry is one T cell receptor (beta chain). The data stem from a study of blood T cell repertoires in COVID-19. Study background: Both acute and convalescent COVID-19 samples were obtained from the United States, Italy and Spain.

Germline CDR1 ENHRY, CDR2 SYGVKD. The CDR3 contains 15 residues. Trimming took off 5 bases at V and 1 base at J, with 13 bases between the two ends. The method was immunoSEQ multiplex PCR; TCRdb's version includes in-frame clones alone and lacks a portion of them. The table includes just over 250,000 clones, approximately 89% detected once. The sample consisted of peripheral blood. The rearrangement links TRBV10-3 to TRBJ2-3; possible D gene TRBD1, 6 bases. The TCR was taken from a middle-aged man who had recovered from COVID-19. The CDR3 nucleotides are TGTGCCATCAGTCGGACAGCAGTGGGCACAGATACGCAGTATTTT. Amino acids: CAISRTAVGTDTQYF.